One sample yielded the 26 T cell receptor beta chains listed below, sequenced in a study of T cell repertoires in cytomegalovirus infection. TCRdb reprocessed the reads with MiXCR, giving one entry per CDR3 protein. The table has around 570,000 distinct CDR3 sequences, under 45% seen once. Their recognized antigens are unknown. Sample: cultured PBMCs, taken from culture after CMV antigen stimulation. Source of these receptors: a human donor in good health (CMV status not recorded). Some clones in this sample may be carry-over from other donors' samples.

V usage is TRBV12-3 or TRBV12-4 and J usage is TRBJ1-1, with a possible D match to TRBD1 (6 bases). V gave up 7 bases and J gave up 1 base, with 16 bases separating them. This CDR3 has 15 residues. The CDR3 here is CASTEGPGQNTEAFF. The CDR3 region has the DNA TGTGCCAGCACCGAGGGGCCGGGACAGAACACTGAAGCTTTCTTT.

This CDR3 is CASNLTTGRQDYNEQFF. DNA of the CDR3: TGTGCCAGCAACCTCACTACCGGGAGGCAGGACTACAATGAGCAGTTCTTC. J is TRBJ2-1 and V is TRBV6-2 or TRBV6-3; TRBD2 matches at 7 bases. With V trimmed by 7 bases and J by 3 bases, 15 bases remained unmatched. Germline V CDR1 and CDR2: MNHEY, SVGEGT. The CDR3 loop spans 17 amino acids.

The genes are TRBV20-1 and TRBJ1-5; D is unclear. Germline CDR1 DFQATT, CDR2 SNEGSKA (reference sequence). CDR3 length equals 16 residues. V lost 0 bases, J lost 1 base, and 13 bases lay in between. The CDR3 DNA reads as TGCAGTGCTAGAGATCTTCTCGCGGGCAGCAATCAGCCCCAGCATTTT. It encodes CSARDLLAGSNQPQHF.

This clonotype was recorded a few times. The chain uses TRBV6-2 or TRBV6-3 and TRBJ2-4, with 7 bases matching TRBD2. Germline trimming cut 2 bases from V and 4 bases from J; bases unmatched to any gene: 8. Germline V CDR1 and CDR2: MNHEY, SVGEGT. The CDR3 has 16 residues. The CDR3 region is CASSYDPWEGKNIQYF. In DNA form, the CDR3 reads TGTGCCAGCAGTTACGACCCTTGGGAGGGTAAAAACATTCAGTACTTC.

The genes are TRBV20-1 and TRBJ2-3; D is unclear. V was pared by 1 base and J by 5 bases, with 13 bases between. The CDR3 has 14 amino acids. Per germline, CDR1 DFQATT and CDR2 SNEGSKA (reference sequence). CDR3: CSARGAMSRDTQYF. The DNA for the CDR3 is TGCAGTGCTAGAGGCGCTATGAGTAGAGATACGCAGTATTTT.

The chain carries TRBV7-2 and TRBJ2-2; D is unclear. V shed 1 base and J shed 0 bases, with 6 bases lying between them. Germline V gene sequence: CDR1 SGHTA, CDR2 FQGNSA. The CDR3 covers 15 residues. The CDR3 DNA follows: TGTGCCAGCAGCTTAGGAGCGCCGAACACCGGGGAGCTGTTTTTT. Translated, it gives CASSLGAPNTGELFF. The full variable domain, rest sourced from reference TRBV7-2 and TRBJ2-2, is GAGVSQSPSNKVTEKGKDVELRCDPISGHTALYWYRQSLGQGLEFLIYFQGNSAPDKSGLPSDRFSAERTGGSVSTLTIQRTQQEDSAVYLCASSLGAPNTGELFFGEGSRLTVL.

V gene TRBV10-3 combines with J gene TRBJ2-3; D may be TRBD1 (5 bases). The CDR3 consists of 13 residues. V was cut by 3 bases and J by 2 bases, with 6 bases left in between. CDR1 and CDR2 (germline): ENHRY, SYGVKD. The DNA of the CDR3 is TGTGCCATCAGTGAAGGGGCCACAGATACGCAGTATTTT. Translated: CAISEGATDTQYF.

This rearrangement joins TRBV11-2 to TRBJ2-5, with unresolved D. V dropped 3 bases and J dropped 3 bases, with 11 bases sitting between them. This CDR3 is built from 14 residues. Germline CDR1 reads SGHAT; CDR2 reads FQNNGV. This CDR3 is CASSLWQMKETQYF. DNA for the CDR3: TGTGCCAGCAGCTTGTGGCAGATGAAAGAGACCCAGTACTTC.

The J gene is TRBJ2-3, the V gene TRBV6-1; D is possibly TRBD2 (5 bases). The CDR3 length is 13 residues. Trimming removed 1 base from V and 6 bases from J, with 8 bases in between. CDR1 MNHNS and CDR2 SASEGT come from the germline V gene. This CDR3 reads CASSEGTLDTQYF. Written as DNA, the CDR3 is TGTGCCAGCAGTGAAGGGACTCTGGATACGCAGTATTTT.

This chain uses TRBV3-1 with TRBJ1-3; the D is unclear. Per the germline V gene, CDR1 is LGHDT and CDR2 is YNNKEL (reference sequence). This CDR3 is 15 amino acids long. V was shortened by 4 bases and J by 1 base, with 11 bases between the two germline ends. CDR3 DNA: TGTGCCAGCAGCCCCACATGGGGATCTGGAAACACCATATATTTT. This codes for CASSPTWGSGNTIYF. Looking up the rest from reference TRBV3-1 and TRBJ1-3 gives the full variable domain: DTAVSQTPKYLVTQMGNDKSIKCEQNLGHDTMYWYKQDSKKFLKIMFSYNNKELIINETVPNRFSPKSPDKAHLNLHINSLELGDSAVYFCASSPTWGSGNTIYFGEGSWLTVV.

This clonotype has just a few counts. The V gene is TRBV7-9, the J gene TRBJ2-3; D is unclear. Trimming shortened V by 5 bases and J by 6 bases, and 18 bases separated the two germline ends. Germline loops: CDR1 SEHNR, CDR2 FQNEAQ (reference sequence). CDR3 length: 15 amino acids. The CDR3 DNA reads TGTGCCAGCAGCCCCCTTCGCTACCGGGTGGATACGCAGTATTTT. Its protein product is CASSPLRYRVDTQYF.

The CDR3 coding sequence is TGTGCCAGCAGTATAACGGGGGAGCAGTACTTC. This encodes CASSITGEQYF. V gene TRBV2 combines with J gene TRBJ2-7; weak D call: TRBD2 (5 bases). V shed 5 bases and J shed 7 bases, with 9 bases lying between them. CDR3 length equals 11 residues. Germline values: CDR1 SNHLY, CDR2 FYNNEI. Using reference TRBV2 and TRBJ2-7 for the parts outside the CDR3, the full variable domain is EPEVTQTPSHQVTQMGQEVILRCVPISNHLYFYWYRQILGQKVEFLVSFYNNEISEKSEIFDDQFSVERPDGSNFTLKIRSTKLEDSAMYFCASSITGEQYFGPGTRLTVT.

This clonotype has just a few counts. The CDR3 reads CASRKDRTVPEAFF. As DNA, the CDR3 is TGTGCCAGTAGAAAGGACAGGACCGTCCCTGAAGCTTTCTTT. The chain couples TRBV19 to TRBJ1-1; 7 bases fit TRBD1. Unmatched junction bases numbered 10, after V lost 6 bases and J lost 6 bases. The CDR3 is 14 residues long. Germline CDR1 is LNHDA and CDR2 is SQIVND (reference sequence).

This clonotype was seen more than once but under ten times. The chain has TRBV19 and TRBJ2-1; unclear D gene. CDR1 LNHDA and CDR2 SQIVND come from the germline V gene (reference sequence). This CDR3 comprises 13 residues. Trimming stripped 5 bases from V and 6 bases from J, with 11 bases between. The CDR3 spells CASSPLTGNEQFF. The CDR3, as DNA: TGTGCCAGTAGTCCGCTCACGGGCAATGAGCAGTTCTTC.

In this sample, this clonotype turned up many times. The V gene is TRBV6-1, the J gene TRBJ2-7, with unresolved D. The CDR3 runs 16 residues. Looked up from germline, CDR1 is MNHNS and CDR2 is SASEGT. V lost 5 bases and J 0 bases, leaving 17 bases between the germline ends. The CDR3 here is CASSPRVWRSSYEQYF. CDR3 bases: TGTGCCAGCAGTCCAAGGGTTTGGAGAAGCTCCTACGAGCAGTACTTC.

V and J are TRBV19 and TRBJ2-2, with D possibly matching TRBD1 (6 bases). The V gene's germline CDR1 is LNHDA and CDR2 SQIVND (reference sequence). CDR3 size: 14 residues. V was clipped by 5 bases and J by 6 bases, with 13 bases between them. The CDR3 protein is CASSPYPGAGELFF. The CDR3 DNA is TGTGCCAGTAGTCCCTATCCAGGGGCCGGGGAGCTGTTTTTT. Variable domain in full (rest from reference TRBV19 and TRBJ2-2): DGGITQSPKYLFRKEGQNVTLSCEQNLNHDAMYWYRQDPGQGLRLIYYSQIVNDFQKGDIAEGYSVSREKKESFPLTVTSAQKNPTAFYLCASSPYPGAGELFFGEGSRLTVL.

The table lists this clonotype with a few counts. The chain is built from TRBV7-6 and TRBJ2-1, with 11 bases identical to TRBD2. Per germline, CDR1 SGHVS and CDR2 FNYEAQ. The CDR3 loop spans 15 amino acids. J lost 7 bases, V lost 5 bases, and 7 bases had no gene match. DNA of the CDR3: TGTGCCAGCAGCCTTCTAGCGGGAGGATCTAATGAGCAGTTCTTC. This encodes CASSLLAGGSNEQFF.

Only a few counts were recorded for this clonotype. The chain uses TRBV10-3 and TRBJ2-1, with 7 positions matching TRBD1. The length of the CDR3 is 14 residues. The V and J ends lost 11 bases and 0 bases, in that order; junction bases with no gene match: 7. CDR1 is ENHRY and CDR2 is SYGVKD in the germline V gene. The CDR3 here is CAAKDRSSYNEQFF. Written as DNA, the CDR3 is TGTGCCGCAAAGGACAGGAGCTCCTACAATGAGCAGTTCTTC.

CDR3 loop: CASSWGVRAPRTQGGYTF. The CDR3 DNA is TGTGCCAGCAGTTGGGGGGTCAGGGCGCCCCGGACCCAGGGTGGCTACACCTTC. This sequence joins TRBV12-3 or TRBV12-4 and TRBJ1-2; possible D gene TRBD1, 5 bases. Between the trimmed V and J ends, which lost 4 bases and 7 bases, there was a span of 28 bases. The CDR3 has 18 amino acids.

This clonotype was detected a few times. This chain links TRBV7-2 with TRBJ2-5, with D uncertain. V dropped 1 base and J dropped 3 bases, with 6 bases sitting between them. The CDR3 loop spans 13 amino acids. Germline values: CDR1 SGHTA, CDR2 FQGNSA. The DNA of the CDR3 is TGTGCCAGCAGCTTAGATATGGAAGAGACCCAGTACTTC. It encodes CASSLDMEETQYF.

This clonotype occurred a few times. The genes are TRBV7-2 and TRBJ1-6; a weak D match, TRBD1 (5 bases). V was cut by 5 bases and J by 15 bases, with 17 bases left in between. CDR3 size: 13 residues. The germline V gene encodes CDR1 SGHTA and CDR2 FQGNSA. CDR3 residues: CASSLLIGAGLHF. DNA of the CDR3: TGTGCCAGCAGCCTCCTCATCGGGGCGGGCCTCCACTTT.

This rearrangement joins TRBV11-2 to TRBJ2-7; 9 nucleotides line up with TRBD1. The germline gives CDR1 SGHAT, CDR2 FQNNGV. V was pared by 5 bases and J by 2 bases, with 10 bases of the junction left unmatched. The CDR3 sequence is 16 residues long. The CDR3 bases are TGTGCCAGCAGCACGACCCGGGACAGGGTACCCTACGAGCAGTACTTC. This encodes CASSTTRDRVPYEQYF.

This chain joins TRBV19 and TRBJ2-1; 10 bases fit TRBD1. Germline lookup yields CDR1 LNHDA and CDR2 SQIVND (reference sequence). The CDR3 runs to 14 residues. After removal of 1 base from V and 13 bases from J, the junction contained 7 bases not matched to a gene. The CDR3 region is CASSIGQGALEQFF. The CDR3 DNA follows: TGTGCCAGTAGTATAGGACAGGGGGCTTTAGAACAGTTCTTC.

This clonotype was seen only a few times. This rearrangement joins TRBV27 to TRBJ2-3; possible D gene TRBD2, 6 bases. This CDR3 contains 14 residues. Germline V gene lookup returns CDR1 MNHEY and CDR2 SMNVEV (reference sequence). V dropped 6 bases and J dropped 0 bases, with 10 bases sitting between them. For the CDR3, the DNA is TGTGCCAGCAGCTGGGGGGTTAGCACAGATACGCAGTATTTT. Its protein is CASSWGVSTDTQYF.

The V and J genes are TRBV7-3 and TRBJ2-1; perhaps D is TRBD1 or TRBD2 (5 bases each). This CDR3 spans 13 amino acids. Trimming took off 4 bases at V and 7 bases at J, with 11 bases between the two ends. Germline CDR1 SGHTA, CDR2 FQGTGA. The CDR3 coding sequence is TGTGCCAGCAGCTCATATGGGACGAATGAGCAGTTCTTC. Its protein is CASSSYGTNEQFF.

The V call is TRBV6-1, the J call TRBJ1-2, with unresolved D. The length of the CDR3 is 13 residues. CDR1 MNHNS and CDR2 SASEGT come from the germline V gene. The V and J ends lost 2 bases and 4 bases respectively, with 8 bases between them. The CDR3 region is CASSERGFYGYTF. CDR3 bases: TGTGCCAGCAGTGAAAGAGGGTTCTATGGCTACACCTTC.